The 32 T cell receptor beta chains below were found in one sample sequenced in a study of beta chain features in type 1 diabetes. The sequenced template was cDNA made from the entire isolated RNA. Produced via immunoSEQ multiplex PCR; TCRdb's table is partial and in-frame only. This sample has fewer than 450,000 clones, with less than 15% found just once. The antigens these receptors bind are not known. Broader study findings: Type 1 diabetes patients had moderately but significantly shorter TCRB CDR3s in all four CD4+ subsets.

The sequenced sample consisted of naive CD4+ T cells from blood. The receptors here all came from a woman between 18 and 29 years old with type 1 diabetes.

This clone was seen a few times. V gene TRBV19 combines with J gene TRBJ2-1, with 14 bases matching TRBD2. V shed 10 bases, J shed 7 bases, and the junction held 12 bases outside the gene matches. CDR3 length: 16 amino acids. Per germline, CDR1 LNHDA and CDR2 SQIVND (reference sequence). Written as DNA, the CDR3 is TGTGCCACCCGAAGACTAGCGGGAGGGCCGGTAAATGAGCAGTTCTTC. Protein product: CATRRLAGGPVNEQFF.

This clone was seen only a few times. The chain recombines TRBV5-1 with TRBJ2-1, with a weak D call TRBD2 (5 bases). V was trimmed by 0 bases and J by 4 bases, leaving 14 bases between them. The CDR3 covers 16 residues. Looked up from germline, CDR1 is SGHRS and CDR2 is YFSETQ. CDR3 loop: CASSLAGGPRYNEQFF. CDR3 DNA: TGCGCCAGCAGCTTGGCCGGAGGTCCGAGGTACAATGAGCAGTTCTTC.

This sequence joins TRBV7-9 and TRBJ1-1; possibly TRBD1 for D (6 bases). V was cut by 8 bases and J by 0 bases, with 19 bases left in between. This CDR3 region has 16 residues. Germline V gene data show CDR1 as SEHNR and CDR2 as FQNEAQ (reference sequence). The DNA for the CDR3 is TGTGCCAGCCGCCGAGGGGACACCTCCATGAACACTGAAGCTTTCTTT. It is translated as CASRRGDTSMNTEAFF.

This clone showed up just a few times. The rearrangement uses TRBV7-9 and TRBJ1-1, with TRBD1 as a possible D gene (5 bases). The V gene's germline CDR1 is SEHNR and CDR2 FQNEAQ (reference sequence). The V and J ends lost 5 bases and 10 bases respectively, with 11 bases between them. This CDR3 contains 11 residues. The CDR3 bases are TGTGCCAGCAGCCCCACCGGGGGAGCTTTCTTT. Translation gives CASSPTGGAFF.

This clone was seen more than once but under ten times. This chain joins TRBV28 and TRBJ2-2, with TRBD2 as a possible D gene (5 bases). Trimming took 3 bases from V and 9 from J, leaving 26 bases between them. Per germline, CDR1 MDHEN and CDR2 SYDVKM. CDR3 length equals 18 residues. CDR3 DNA: TGTGCCAGCAGTTTTCCGGGCCTTGGGCAGGCCCTAGCCAGGGAGCTGTTTTTT. The encoded protein is CASSFPGLGQALARELFF.

This clone was found a few times. This chain connects TRBV5-4 to TRBJ2-1; TRBD2 matches at 9 bases. Unmatched junction bases numbered 6, after V lost 6 bases and J lost 5 bases. In germline, CDR1 is SGHNT, CDR2 YYREEE (reference sequence). The CDR3 runs to 14 residues. This CDR3 reads CASTRRLADNEQFF. CDR3 sequence (DNA): TGTGCCAGCACCCGTCGACTAGCGGACAATGAGCAGTTCTTC.

This clone was observed a few times. The chain uses TRBV5-4 and TRBJ1-5, with 7 bases that match TRBD1. The V gene's germline CDR1 is SGHNT and CDR2 YYREEE (reference sequence). The CDR3 spans 16 residues. With 0 bases clipped from V and 3 bases from J, the junction kept 6 bases outside the gene matches. In nucleotides, the CDR3 is TGTGCCAGCAGCTTGGCAAGGGACAGTGACAATCAGCCCCAGCATTTT. Residues: CASSLARDSDNQPQHF.

This clone was seen more than once but under ten times. The chain uses TRBV13 and TRBJ2-3; D is undetermined. V was pared by 6 bases and J by 6 bases, with 10 bases between. CDR1 and CDR2 from the germline V gene are PRHDT and FYEKMQ (reference sequence). This CDR3 is built from 12 residues. CDR3 amino acids: CASSSLGDTQYF. In nucleotides, the CDR3 is TGTGCCAGCAGTAGTCTCGGGGATACGCAGTATTTT.

The chain carries TRBV5-6 and TRBJ1-1; D perhaps matches TRBD1 (6 bases). CDR1 is SGHDT, CDR2 YYEEEE, per germline. This CDR3 has 14 residues. V was clipped by 4 bases and J by 3 bases, with 13 bases between them. CDR3 in amino acids: CASSPTDRDTEAFF. The DNA of the CDR3 is TGTGCCAGCAGCCCCACGGACAGAGACACTGAAGCTTTCTTT.

This clone was picked up a small number of times. The chain joins TRBV11-2 to TRBJ2-1; 9 bases are shared with TRBD2. This CDR3 spans 15 amino acids. The V and J ends lost 10 bases and 2 bases, in that order; junction bases with no gene match: 9. CDR1 is SGHAT, CDR2 FQNNGV, per germline. As DNA, the CDR3 is TGTGCCACCAAAGGGCGGGAGGGCCCCTACAATGAGCAGTTCTTC. Translated: CATKGREGPYNEQFF.

This clone was counted only a few times. V and J are TRBV28 and TRBJ2-7, with D perhaps matching TRBD1 (6 bases). Trimming stripped 6 bases from V and 2 bases from J, with 8 bases between. The V gene's germline CDR1 is MDHEN and CDR2 SYDVKM. This CDR3 is built from 12 residues. This CDR3 reads CASRQGTYEQYF. The DNA of the CDR3 is TGTGCCAGCAGACAGGGTACCTACGAGCAGTACTTC.

The V and J genes are TRBV7-7 and TRBJ2-5; TRBD1 aligns across 8 bases. Germline loops: CDR1 SSHAT, CDR2 FNYEAQ (reference sequence). This CDR3 region has 13 residues. The J segment lost 5 bases and the V segment lost 5 bases, leaving 4 bases of the junction unmatched. CDR3 sequence (DNA): TGTGCCAGCAGCAGAGACAGGGGTGAGACCCAGTACTTC. Protein product: CASSRDRGETQYF.

The J gene is TRBJ2-7, the V gene TRBV6-5, with D maybe TRBD2 (5 bases). The length of the CDR3 is 14 residues. V lost 4 bases and J 0 bases, leaving 10 bases between the germline ends. The germline V gene has CDR1 MNHEY and CDR2 SVGAGI. CDR3 nucleotide sequence: TGTGCCAGCAGTTCTCGCGGGCACTCCTACGAGCAGTACTTC. Protein sequence: CASSSRGHSYEQYF.

In this sample, this clone turned up a few times. The V and J genes are TRBV5-4 and TRBJ2-7; 7 bases fit TRBD2. V shed 4 bases and J 0 bases; nucleotides not matched to a gene: 4. Germline CDR1 and CDR2: SGHNT and YYREEE (reference sequence). The CDR3 consists of 14 residues. Written as DNA, the CDR3 is TGTGCCAGCAGCATCGTAGCGGGCTCCTACGAGCAGTACTTC. Its translation: CASSIVAGSYEQYF.

The gene calls are TRBV5-1 and TRBJ1-1; tentative D call: TRBD1 (5 bases). Trimming removed 0 bases from V and 1 base from J, with 13 bases in between. Germline loops: CDR1 SGHRS, CDR2 YFSETQ. This CDR3 is built from 16 residues. This CDR3 reads CASSLAVRGQNTEAFF. CDR3 coding DNA: TGCGCCAGCAGCTTGGCCGTCAGAGGACAGAACACTGAAGCTTTCTTT.

This clone was seen a few times. J is TRBJ2-3 and V is TRBV28, with TRBD2 as a possible D gene (5 bases). V shed 6 bases and J shed 2 bases, with 15 bases lying between them. CDR3 length equals 15 residues. Germline-derived CDR1 and CDR2 are MDHEN and SYDVKM. CDR3 in amino acids: CASSGLSGFTDTQYF. The CDR3 DNA reads TGTGCCAGCAGCGGGCTAAGCGGATTCACAGATACGCAGTATTTT. Filled out from reference TRBV28 and TRBJ2-3, the complete variable domain reads DVKVTQSSRYLVKRTGEKVFLECVQDMDHENMFWYRQDPGLGLRLIYFSYDVKMKEKGDIPEGYSVSREKKERFSLILESASTNQTSMYLCASSGLSGFTDTQYFGPGTRLTVL.

This sequence joins TRBV11-3 and TRBJ2-1, with 9 bases identical to TRBD2. CDR1 SGHNT and CDR2 YENEEA come from the germline V gene. The CDR3 contains 14 residues. J gave up 0 bases and V 9 bases, and 3 bases lay outside the gene matches. CDR3 protein: CASSSGSSYNEQFF. The CDR3 DNA sequence: TGTGCCAGTAGTAGCGGGAGCTCCTACAATGAGCAGTTCTTC.

This clone has a handful of counts. This sequence joins TRBV5-1 and TRBJ2-2; 11 nucleotides match TRBD2. Germline CDR1 SGHRS, CDR2 YFSETQ. Trimming took 6 bases from V and 6 from J; bases not matched to a gene: 10. This CDR3 contains 16 residues. The CDR3 spells CASTLLAGVNAGELFF. The CDR3 DNA follows: TGCGCCAGCACCCTACTAGCGGGAGTTAATGCCGGGGAGCTGTTTTTT. The whole variable domain, remainder taken from reference TRBV5-1 and TRBJ2-2, is KAGVTQTPRYLIKTRGQQVTLSCSPISGHRSVSWYQQTPGQGLQFLFEYFSETQRNKGNFPGRFSGRQFSNSRSEMNVSTLELGDSALYLCASTLLAGVNAGELFFGEGSRLTVL.

This clone appeared a few times. The gene calls are TRBV13 and TRBJ2-1; 13 bases align to TRBD2. In germline, CDR1 is PRHDT, CDR2 FYEKMQ (reference sequence). The junction had 7 bases not matched to a gene; V was cut back by 5 bases and J by 3 bases. This CDR3 region has 17 residues. The CDR3 reads CASSLRTSGRIYNEQFF. Here the CDR3 DNA reads TGTGCCAGCAGCCTACGGACTAGCGGGAGAATCTACAATGAGCAGTTCTTC.

This clone was counted a few times. V is TRBV5-6 and J is TRBJ2-1, with D maybe TRBD2 (5 bases). CDR3 size: 14 residues. Germline V gives CDR1 SGHDT, CDR2 YYEEEE. The V gene lost 4 bases and the J gene lost 0 bases, with 8 bases spanning the gap. The CDR3 protein is CASSPDFSYNEQFF. CDR3 DNA: TGTGCCAGCAGCCCGGACTTCTCCTACAATGAGCAGTTCTTC.

The V and J genes are TRBV9 and TRBJ2-7; 9 bases align to TRBD2. The J segment lost 3 bases and the V segment lost 2 bases, leaving 9 bases of the junction unmatched. Germline V CDR1 and CDR2: SGDLS, YYNGEE. This CDR3 contains 16 residues. CDR3 loop: CASSVCGGRAHYEQYF. The CDR3 DNA follows: TGTGCCAGCAGCGTGTGTGGCGGGAGGGCCCACTACGAGCAGTACTTC.

The chain uses TRBV7-2 and TRBJ1-1; TRBD1 aligns across 8 bases. CDR3 length: 12 residues. Unmatched junction bases numbered 4, after V lost 5 bases and J lost 8 bases. In germline, CDR1 is SGHTA, CDR2 FQGNSA. CDR3 coding DNA: TGTGCCAGCAGCGGGACAGGCTCCGAAGCTTTCTTT. Protein: CASSGTGSEAFF.

There are a few counts of this clone. The chain recombines TRBV5-1 with TRBJ1-2; 7 positions match TRBD1. Trimming cost V 4 bases and J 8 bases; bases outside gene matches: 8. Germline V gene lookup returns CDR1 SGHRS and CDR2 YFSETQ. The CDR3 length is 13 residues. The CDR3 DNA is TGCGCCAGCAGCCCCGAGGACAGGAACGGCTACACCTTC. It specifies CASSPEDRNGYTF.

The J gene is TRBJ1-2, the V gene TRBV11-2, with 8 bases lining up with TRBD1. Germline trimming cut 6 bases from V and 6 bases from J; bases unmatched to any gene: 15. Looked up from germline, CDR1 is SGHAT and CDR2 is FQNNGV. The CDR3 length is 16 residues. The CDR3 here is CASRRLRQGPGHGYTF. The CDR3 DNA reads as TGTGCCAGCAGACGACTCAGACAGGGGCCGGGGCATGGCTACACCTTC.

This clone has just a few counts. Other DNA sequences in this specimen translate into the identical CDR3. The J gene is TRBJ2-5, the V gene TRBV30; TRBD2 agrees at 16 bases. Unmatched junction bases numbered 2, after V lost 2 bases and J lost 5 bases. Germline values: CDR1 GTSNPN, CDR2 SVGIG (reference sequence). The CDR3 extends over 15 amino acids. CDR3 sequence reads: CAWSLGLAGGETQYF. In DNA form, the CDR3 reads TGTGCCTGGAGTCTGGGACTAGCGGGAGGGGAGACCCAGTACTTC.

The sample holds a few counts of this clone. This chain links TRBV29-1 with TRBJ1-2, with TRBD1 identical over 7 bases. The CDR3 is 11 amino acids. The germline gives CDR1 SQVTM, CDR2 ANQGSEA. V was pared by 8 bases and J by 7 bases, with 7 bases of the junction left unmatched. The CDR3 nucleotides are TGCAGCACGCGACAGGGAGGTGGCTACACCTTC. Protein product: CSTRQGGGYTF.

This clone was found a few times. The chain recombines TRBV5-4 with TRBJ2-2, with TRBD2 matching 9 bases. The V and J ends lost 10 bases and 6 bases, in that order; junction bases with no gene match: 13. Germline CDR1 and CDR2: SGHNT and YYREEE (reference sequence). This CDR3 has 15 amino acids. CDR3 residues: CACSPGLAVSGELFF. CDR3 nucleotides: TGTGCCTGTTCACCGGGACTAGCTGTATCCGGGGAGCTGTTTTTT.

The chain joins TRBV7-9 to TRBJ2-3; 9 nucleotides match TRBD1. The CDR3 loop spans 16 amino acids. Trimming at V came to 1 base and at J to 5 bases, leaving 7 bases not matched to a gene. The V gene's germline CDR1 is SEHNR and CDR2 FQNEAQ (reference sequence). The CDR3 DNA reads TGTGCCAGCAGCTTAGGGGGACAGGGTCAACGAGATACGCAGTATTTT. This encodes CASSLGGQGQRDTQYF.

The chain links TRBV5-1 to TRBJ2-2; 8 bases line up with TRBD1. The CDR3 has 16 residues. CDR1 and CDR2 (germline): SGHRS, YFSETQ. V was pared by 1 base and J by 7 bases, with 9 bases of the junction left unmatched. This CDR3 reads CASSLPMTGVGGELFF. The CDR3 DNA sequence: TGCGCCAGCAGCTTGCCCATGACAGGGGTCGGCGGGGAGCTGTTTTTT.

V is TRBV19 and J is TRBJ1-5; possibly TRBD1 for D (5 bases). The germline V gene encodes CDR1 LNHDA and CDR2 SQIVND (reference sequence). V shed 4 bases and J shed 7 bases, with 11 bases lying between them. CDR3 size: 13 residues. The CDR3 DNA is TGTGCCAGTAGTAGTGACAGCTACCAGCCCCAGCATTTT. This codes for CASSSDSYQPQHF.

The V and J genes are TRBV14 and TRBJ2-7; tentative D call: TRBD1 (6 bases). Germline CDR1 and CDR2: SGHDN and FVKESK. CDR3 length: 16 residues. The V and J ends lost 0 bases and 4 bases respectively, with 16 bases between them. For the CDR3, the DNA is TGTGCCAGCAGCCAAGAAGGGGCAGGGGTTAGTTACGAGCAGTACTTC. Its translation: CASSQEGAGVSYEQYF.

V usage is TRBV18 and J usage is TRBJ2-3; the match to TRBD1 covers 11 bases. Germline assignment: CDR1 KGHSH and CDR2 LQKENI. The CDR3 consists of 13 residues. Trimming cost V 8 bases and J 3 bases; bases outside gene matches: 1. CDR3 in amino acids: CASGQGATDTQYF. The CDR3 DNA is TGTGCCAGCGGACAGGGGGCAACAGATACGCAGTATTTT.